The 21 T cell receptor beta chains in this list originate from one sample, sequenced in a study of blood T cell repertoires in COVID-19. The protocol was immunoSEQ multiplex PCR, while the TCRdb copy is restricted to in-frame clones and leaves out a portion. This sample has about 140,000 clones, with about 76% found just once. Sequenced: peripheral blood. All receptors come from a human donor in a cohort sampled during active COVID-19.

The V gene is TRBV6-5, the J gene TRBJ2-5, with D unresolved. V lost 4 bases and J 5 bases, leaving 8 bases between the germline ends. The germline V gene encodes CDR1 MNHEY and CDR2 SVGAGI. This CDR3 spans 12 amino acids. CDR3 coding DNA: TGTGCCAGCAGTTCTACCGTGGAGACCCAGTACTTC. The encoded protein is CASSSTVETQYF.

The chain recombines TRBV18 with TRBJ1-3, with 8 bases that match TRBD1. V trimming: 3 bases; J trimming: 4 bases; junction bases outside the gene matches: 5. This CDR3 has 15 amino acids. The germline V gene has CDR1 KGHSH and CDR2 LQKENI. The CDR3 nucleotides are TGTGCCAGCTCACCCGCAGGGGGCGAAGGAAACACCATATATTTT. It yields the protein CASSPAGGEGNTIYF.

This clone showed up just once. The CDR3 is CASSWALNQPQHF. The DNA of the CDR3 is TGTGCCAGCAGTTGGGCCCTCAATCAGCCCCAGCATTTT. This chain links TRBV6-5 with TRBJ1-5, with D uncertain. The CDR3 is 13 residues long. Germline CDR1 and CDR2: MNHEY and SVGAGI. Trimming shortened V by 4 bases and J by 3 bases, and 7 bases separated the two germline ends.

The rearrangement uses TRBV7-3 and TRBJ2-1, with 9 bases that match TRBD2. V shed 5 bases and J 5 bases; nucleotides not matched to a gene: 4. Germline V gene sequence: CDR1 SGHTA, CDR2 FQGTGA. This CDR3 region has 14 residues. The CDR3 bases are TGTGCCAGCAGCCCAAGCGGGAGGAACAATGAGCAGTTCTTC. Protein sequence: CASSPSGRNNEQFF.

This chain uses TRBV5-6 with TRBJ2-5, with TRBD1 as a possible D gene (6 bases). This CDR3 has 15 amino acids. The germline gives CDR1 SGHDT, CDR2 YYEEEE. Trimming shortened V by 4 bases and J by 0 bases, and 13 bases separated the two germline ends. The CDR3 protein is CASSKGTNDQETQYF. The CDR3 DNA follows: TGTGCCAGCAGCAAAGGGACAAACGACCAAGAGACCCAGTACTTC.

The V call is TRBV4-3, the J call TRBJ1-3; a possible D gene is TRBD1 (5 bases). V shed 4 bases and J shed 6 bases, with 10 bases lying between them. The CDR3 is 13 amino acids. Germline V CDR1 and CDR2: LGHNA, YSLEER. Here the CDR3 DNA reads TGCGCCAGCAGCCCAGGGACTGAAAACACCATATATTTT. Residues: CASSPGTENTIYF.

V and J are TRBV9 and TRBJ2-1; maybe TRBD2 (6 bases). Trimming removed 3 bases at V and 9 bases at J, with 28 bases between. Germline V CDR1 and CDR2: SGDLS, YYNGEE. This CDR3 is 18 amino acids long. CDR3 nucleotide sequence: TGTGCCAGCAGCGAGGGACCACCGGGACTGGGATCTTTGGGTGAGCAGTTCTTC. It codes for CASSEGPPGLGSLGEQFF.

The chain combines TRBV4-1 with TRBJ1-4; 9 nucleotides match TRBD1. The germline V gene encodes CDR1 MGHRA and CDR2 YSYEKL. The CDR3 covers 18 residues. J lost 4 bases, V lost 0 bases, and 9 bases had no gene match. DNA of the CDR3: TGCGCCAGCAGCCAAGATCGGTTGGGACAGGGAGGTAATGAAAAACTGTTTTTT. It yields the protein CASSQDRLGQGGNEKLFF.

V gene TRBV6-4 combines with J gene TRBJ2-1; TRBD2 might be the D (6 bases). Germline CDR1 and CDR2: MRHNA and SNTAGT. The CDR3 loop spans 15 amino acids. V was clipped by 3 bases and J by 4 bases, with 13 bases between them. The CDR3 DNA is TGTGCCAGCAGTGAGGGGACTGGAGGATACAATGAGCAGTTCTTC. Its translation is CASSEGTGGYNEQFF.

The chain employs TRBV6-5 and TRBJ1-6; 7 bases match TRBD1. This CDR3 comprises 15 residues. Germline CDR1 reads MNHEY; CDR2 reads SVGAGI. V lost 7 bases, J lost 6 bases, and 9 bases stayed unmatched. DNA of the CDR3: TGTGCCAGCATGGCCCCGACAGGGATTAATTCACCCCTCCACTTT. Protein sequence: CASMAPTGINSPLHF.

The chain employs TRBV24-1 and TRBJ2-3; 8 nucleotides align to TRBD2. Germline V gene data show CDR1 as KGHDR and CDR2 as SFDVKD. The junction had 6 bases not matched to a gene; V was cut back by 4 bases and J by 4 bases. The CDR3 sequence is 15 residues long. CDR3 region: CATSDSHGRADTQYF. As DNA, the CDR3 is TGTGCCACCAGTGACTCCCACGGGAGGGCAGATACGCAGTATTTT.

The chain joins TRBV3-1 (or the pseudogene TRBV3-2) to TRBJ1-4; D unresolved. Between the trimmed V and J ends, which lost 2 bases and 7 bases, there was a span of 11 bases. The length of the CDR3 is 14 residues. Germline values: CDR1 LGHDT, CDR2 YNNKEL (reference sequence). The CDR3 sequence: CASSQSGSTEKLFF. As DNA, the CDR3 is TGTGCCAGCAGCCAATCGGGATCAACTGAAAAACTGTTTTTT.

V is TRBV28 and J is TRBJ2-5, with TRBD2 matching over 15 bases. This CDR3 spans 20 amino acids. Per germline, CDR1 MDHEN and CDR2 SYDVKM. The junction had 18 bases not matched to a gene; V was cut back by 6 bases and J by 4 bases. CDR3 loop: CASSRGGTSGRTGLRETQYF. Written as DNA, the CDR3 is TGTGCCAGCAGCCGGGGCGGGACTAGCGGGAGGACAGGATTGAGAGAGACCCAGTACTTC.

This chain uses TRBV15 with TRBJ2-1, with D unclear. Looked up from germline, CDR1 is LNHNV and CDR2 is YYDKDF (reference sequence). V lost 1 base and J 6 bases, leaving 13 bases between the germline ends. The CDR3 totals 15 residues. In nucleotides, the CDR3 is TGTGCCACCAGCAGAGCCGCGGATTCACTCAATGAGCAGTTCTTC. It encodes CATSRAADSLNEQFF.

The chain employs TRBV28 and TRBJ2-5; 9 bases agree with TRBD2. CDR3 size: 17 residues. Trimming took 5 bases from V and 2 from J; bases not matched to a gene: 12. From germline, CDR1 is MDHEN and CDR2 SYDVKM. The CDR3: CASSPTGLARGQETQYF. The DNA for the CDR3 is TGTGCCAGCAGTCCTACGGGACTAGCAAGGGGACAAGAGACCCAGTACTTC.

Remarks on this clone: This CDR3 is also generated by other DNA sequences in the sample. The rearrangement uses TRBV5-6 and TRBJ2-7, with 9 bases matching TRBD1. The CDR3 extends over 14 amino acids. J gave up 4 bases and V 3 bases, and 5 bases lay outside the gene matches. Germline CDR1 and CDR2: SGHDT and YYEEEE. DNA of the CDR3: TGTGCCAGCAGCTCCGGGACAGGGACGTACGAGCAGTACTTC. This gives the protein CASSSGTGTYEQYF. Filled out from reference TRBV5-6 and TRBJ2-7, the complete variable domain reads DAGVTQSPTHLIKTRGQQVTLRCSPKSGHDTVSWYQQALGQGPQFIFQYYEEEERQRGNFPDRFSGHQFPNYSSELNVNALLLGDSALYLCASSSGTGTYEQYFGPGTRLTVT.

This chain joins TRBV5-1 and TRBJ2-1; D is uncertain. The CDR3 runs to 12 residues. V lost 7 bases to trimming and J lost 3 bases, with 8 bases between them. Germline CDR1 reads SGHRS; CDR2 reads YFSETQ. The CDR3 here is CASSSGYNEQFF. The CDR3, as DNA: TGCGCCAGCTCATCAGGCTACAATGAGCAGTTCTTC.

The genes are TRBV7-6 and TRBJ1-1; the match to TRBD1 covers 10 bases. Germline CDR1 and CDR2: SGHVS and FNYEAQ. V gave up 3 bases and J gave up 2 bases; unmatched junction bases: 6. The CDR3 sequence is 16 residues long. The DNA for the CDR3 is TGTGCCAGCAGCTTGGGGACAGGGGCACTTAACACTGAAGCTTTCTTT. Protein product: CASSLGTGALNTEAFF. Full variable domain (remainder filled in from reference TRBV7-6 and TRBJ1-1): GAGVSQSPRYKVTKRGQDVALRCDPISGHVSLYWYRQALGQGPEFLTYFNYEAQQDKSGLPNDRFSAERPEGSISTLTIQRTEQRDSAMYRCASSLGTGALNTEAFFGQGTRLTVV.

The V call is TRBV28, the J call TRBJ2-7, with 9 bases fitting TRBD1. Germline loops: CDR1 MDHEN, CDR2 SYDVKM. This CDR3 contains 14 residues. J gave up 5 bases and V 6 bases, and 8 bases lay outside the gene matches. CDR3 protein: CASRSGTGIHEQYF. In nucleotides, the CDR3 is TGTGCCAGCAGATCCGGGACAGGGATACACGAGCAGTACTTC.

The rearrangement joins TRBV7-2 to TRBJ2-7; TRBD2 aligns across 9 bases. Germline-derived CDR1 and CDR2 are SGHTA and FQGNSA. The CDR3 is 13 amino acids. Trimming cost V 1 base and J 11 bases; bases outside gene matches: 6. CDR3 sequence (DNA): TGTGCCAGCAGCTTAGAGGCGGGAGGGCCGGAGTACTTC. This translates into CASSLEAGGPEYF.

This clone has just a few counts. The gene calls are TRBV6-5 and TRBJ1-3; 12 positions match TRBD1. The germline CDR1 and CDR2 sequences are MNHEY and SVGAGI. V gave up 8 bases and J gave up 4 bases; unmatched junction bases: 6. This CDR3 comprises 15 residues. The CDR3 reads CASRRDRGRGNTIYF. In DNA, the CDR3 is TGTGCCAGCCGCCGGGACAGGGGGCGAGGAAACACCATATATTTT.